The clone carrying this T cell receptor beta chain was observed a handful of times. Antigen specificity is unknown. Amplification from RNA transcripts yielded the TCR beta CDR3 regions. HTBI primers primed a first-round RT-PCR, and a second-round multiplex PCR followed. TCRdb processed the multiplex PCR reads anew with MiXCR; each CDR3 protein has one entry. The repertoire holds around 1.1 million distinct CDR3 sequences, with approximately 35% as singletons. This CDR3 comprises 15 residues. CDR1 and CDR2 from the germline V gene are SGDLS and YYNGEE. V lost 4 bases, J lost 4 bases, and 18 bases lay in between. The sample belongs to a study of Graves' ophthalmopathy and Graves' hyperthyroidism. Study outcomes and limitations: Among thyroid clonotypes expanded above 0.001 frequency, most also appeared in blood. Ophthalmopathy was separated from stable hyperthyroidism by a 13-signature model with 87.88% sensitivity and roughly 84% specificity.

V and J are TRBV9 and TRBJ2-7, with D possibly matching TRBD2 (5 bases). The clonotype comes from an adult man with Graves' hyperthyroidism. Sequencing was carried out using peripheral blood or thyroid tissue (not recorded which). The CDR3 is CASSPSGVVLYEQYF. CDR3 nucleotides: TGTGCCAGCAGCCCCTCCGGGGTCGTGCTTTACGAGCAGTACTTC. Filled out from reference TRBV9 and TRBJ2-7, the complete variable domain reads DSGVTQTPKHLITATGQRVTLRCSPRSGDLSVYWYQQSLDQGLQFLIQYYNGEERAKGNILERFSAQQFPDLHSELNLSSLELGDSALYFCASSPSGVVLYEQYFGPGTRLTVT.